The sequence of this T cell receptor beta chain was determined in a study of tumor-infiltrating lymphocytes in primary liver carcinoma. In the study overall: These patients were men and women whose ages were 30 to 69 years. There were tumors of stage T1-T3 N0M0, each 4.2 to 10 cm across. The yield of productive TCRbeta reads per sample was roughly 3.65 to 8 million and was similar across tissue types.

In the case of this clonotype: Its target is unknown. Mismatch with germline at one junction end may stem from a read error.

Synthesis of TCR beta cDNA was carried out from 500 ng total RNA with a constant-region primer. Slightly modified ARM-PCR served as the procedure for the TCR beta libraries. These libraries came from three rounds of nested multiplex PCR. Each CDR3 protein gets one entry after TCRdb re-called the multiplex PCR reads with MiXCR. In the table there are approximately 54,000 distinct CDR3 sequences, 70% to 80% of which are singletons. Study observations and caveats: Tumors carried a top-250-clone fraction significantly exceeding that of blood (p = 0.039).

Investigators took RNA and DNA out together from about 21-30 mg of unsorted bulk tissue. The sample taken for sequencing was liver tumor tissue from sampling region 2. The subset: tumor region T2, inferior pole. The clonotype originates from a man in his forties with primary liver carcinoma and hepatitis B virus infection.

CDR3: CTVEGRQGEDTQYF. CDR3 bases: TGTACCGTTGAAGGGCGACAGGGGGAAGATACGCAGTATTTT. This rearrangement joins TRBV29-1 to TRBJ2-3; 9 positions agree with TRBD1. The CDR3 spans 14 residues. In germline, CDR1 is SQVTM, CDR2 ANQGSEA.